The clone carrying this T cell receptor beta chain has ten or more counts. The antigen is undetermined. TCRdb re-called the RT-PCR reads with MiXCR, one entry per CDR3 protein. Here the sample spans 500,000 to 600,000 distinct CDR3 sequences, about 8% being singletons. Trimming took 5 bases from V and 5 from J, leaving 16 bases between them. The CDR3 totals 14 residues. This entry comes from a study of response to subunit inactivated influenza vaccine. Findings and caveats of the study: Seasonal influenza vaccination, on each occasion, was suggested by the authors to recruit few new T cells.

The sequence was obtained from a man aged 45 to 70 who received an inactivated influenza vaccine. The sample consisted of PBMCs from blood, taken less than 30 months after vaccination. The chain combines TRBV12-3 or TRBV12-4 with TRBJ2-7, with a tentative D call TRBD1 (6 bases). CDR3 bases: TGTGCCAGCAGTCTTACTACAGGGAACAACGAGCAGTACTTC. Translated, it gives CASSLTTGNNEQYF.